The rows below give T cell receptor beta chains drawn from one sample of a study of preoperative IRX-2 immunotherapy in early breast cancer. Sequenced by immunoSEQ multiplex PCR; TCRdb stores in-frame clones only, minus some. This table holds 30,000 to 35,000 clones, about 95% found once. Sampling was conducted from a patient treated with IRX-2 immunotherapy. Every receptor here comes from a human donor with breast cancer. The CDR3 runs from the conserved cysteine through the conserved F or W. D genes are given only for firm matches. The size of a clone is reported for some rows only, either as once, few or many, or as a class for expanded clones.

j_call: TRBJ2-7; d_call: .; v_call: TRBV5-4; clone_size: .; cdr3_nt: TGTGCCAGCAGCTTGGACAGGACTGAGCAGTACTTC; cdr3_aa: CASSLDRTEQYF
j_call: TRBJ2-5; d_call: .; v_call: TRBV11-3; clone_size: .; cdr3_nt: TGTGCCAGCAGCTTAGGGGACGGGACCCAGTACTTC; cdr3_aa: CASSLGDGTQYF
j_call: TRBJ2-3; d_call: .; v_call: TRBV5-1; clone_size: .; cdr3_nt: TGCGCCAGCAGCTTGGAGGGGGTGGGGACAGATACGCAGTATTTT; cdr3_aa: CASSLEGVGTDTQYF
j_call: TRBJ2-3; d_call: .; v_call: TRBV18; clone_size: .; cdr3_nt: TGTGCCAGCTCACCATTCACAGATACGCAGTATTTT; cdr3_aa: CASSPFTDTQYF
j_call: TRBJ2-7; d_call: .; v_call: TRBV4-3; clone_size: .; cdr3_nt: TGCGCCAGCAGCCAAGGGGTCAGGGAATACGAGCAGTACTTC; cdr3_aa: CASSQGVREYEQYF
j_call: TRBJ2-1; d_call: TRBD1; v_call: TRBV6-1; clone_size: .; cdr3_nt: TGTGCCAGCAGTGAAGCGGGACAGGGGCCCTACAATGAGCAGTTCTTC; cdr3_aa: CASSEAGQGPYNEQFF
j_call: TRBJ2-1; d_call: .; v_call: TRBV19; clone_size: .; cdr3_nt: TGTGCCAGTAGTCGGAGTCGTTCCGGGGGCAATGAGCAGTTCTTC; cdr3_aa: CASSRSRSGGNEQFF
j_call: TRBJ2-6; d_call: .; v_call: TRBV19; clone_size: .; cdr3_nt: TGTGCCAGTAGTATCGGAGCGGTCTCTGGGGCCAACGTCCTGACTTTC; cdr3_aa: CASSIGAVSGANVLTF
j_call: TRBJ1-1; d_call: .; v_call: TRBV7-9; clone_size: .; cdr3_nt: TGTGCCAGCAGCTTAGAGGCGGGGGGGGGCCTGGTCTTT; cdr3_aa: CASSLEAGGGLVF
j_call: TRBJ2-2; d_call: .; v_call: TRBV5-1; clone_size: .; cdr3_nt: TGCGCCAGCAGCTTGGATCAGGGAGTGAGCACCGGGGAGCTGTTTTTT; cdr3_aa: CASSLDQGVSTGELFF
j_call: TRBJ1-2; d_call: TRBD1; v_call: TRBV29-1; clone_size: once; cdr3_nt: TGCAGCGTCGTGGACAGGGTTGATGGCTACACCTTC; cdr3_aa: CSVVDRVDGYTF
j_call: TRBJ2-1; d_call: .; v_call: TRBV6-5; clone_size: .; cdr3_nt: TGTGCCAGCAGCATACAAGCCAAAGGGGTAGGGGAGCAGTTCTTC; cdr3_aa: CASSIQAKGVGEQFF
j_call: TRBJ1-1; d_call: TRBD1; v_call: TRBV27; clone_size: .; cdr3_nt: TGTGCCAGCAGCGATCAGGGGGGAAACACTGAAGCTTTCTTT; cdr3_aa: CASSDQGGNTEAFF
j_call: TRBJ1-2; d_call: .; v_call: TRBV15; clone_size: .; cdr3_nt: TGTGCCACCAGCACGAGCTGGATACGCGATGGCTACACCTTC; cdr3_aa: CATSTSWIRDGYTF
j_call: TRBJ2-1; d_call: .; v_call: TRBV9; clone_size: .; cdr3_nt: TGTGCCAGCACGCATAGCCAGGGAGGCAATGAGCAGTTCTTC; cdr3_aa: CASTHSQGGNEQFF
j_call: TRBJ2-4; d_call: TRBD1; v_call: TRBV5-8; clone_size: .; cdr3_nt: TGTGCCAGCAGCCAGGACAGGGGGCTAAACATTCAGTACTTC; cdr3_aa: CASSQDRGLNIQYF
j_call: TRBJ2-3; d_call: TRBD1; v_call: TRBV5-4; clone_size: .; cdr3_nt: TGTGCCAGCAGCCCCGGACAGGAGCTGAGCACAGATACGCAGTATTTT; cdr3_aa: CASSPGQELSTDTQYF
j_call: TRBJ1-1; d_call: .; v_call: TRBV6-5; clone_size: .; cdr3_nt: TGTGCCAGCAGTCGACTCGCTCCGGGACTCGCTGAAGCTTTCTTT; cdr3_aa: CASSRLAPGLAEAFF
j_call: TRBJ2-2; d_call: TRBD2; v_call: TRBV15; clone_size: .; cdr3_nt: TGTGCCACCAGCAGAGCGCCCCCGTGGCTAGCGGTCACCGGGGAGCTGTTTTTT; cdr3_aa: CATSRAPPWLAVTGELFF
j_call: TRBJ2-2; d_call: .; v_call: TRBV6-5; clone_size: .; cdr3_nt: TGTGCCAGCAGTTACGACCCCGGGGAGCTGTTTTTT; cdr3_aa: CASSYDPGELFF
j_call: TRBJ2-2; d_call: .; v_call: TRBV5-4; clone_size: .; cdr3_nt: TGTGCCAGCAGCTTCCCGGACCTCAGGGAGGAGCTGTTTTTT; cdr3_aa: CASSFPDLREELFF
j_call: TRBJ1-1; d_call: .; v_call: TRBV5-4; clone_size: .; cdr3_nt: TGTGCCAGCAGCTTTTTCGGGGACCGCGGCACTGAAGCTTTCTTT; cdr3_aa: CASSFFGDRGTEAFF
j_call: TRBJ2-6; d_call: .; v_call: TRBV28; clone_size: .; cdr3_nt: TGTGCCAGCAGTCCTTCAGGGCCTGGGGCCAACGTCCTGACTTTC; cdr3_aa: CASSPSGPGANVLTF
j_call: TRBJ2-3; d_call: TRBD2; v_call: TRBV5-1; clone_size: .; cdr3_nt: TGCGCCAGCAGCTTGGCTGTAGCGGGAGGGCCGGAAGATACGCAGTATTTT; cdr3_aa: CASSLAVAGGPEDTQYF
j_call: TRBJ2-5; d_call: .; v_call: TRBV18; clone_size: .; cdr3_nt: TGTGCCAGCTCATCCACCATAGGGCAAGAGACCCAGTACTTC; cdr3_aa: CASSSTIGQETQYF
j_call: TRBJ2-5; d_call: .; v_call: TRBV5-1; clone_size: .; cdr3_nt: TGCGCCAGCACCCAGGAGTGGACAGCGAAAGAGACCCAGTACTTC; cdr3_aa: CASTQEWTAKETQYF
j_call: TRBJ2-2; d_call: .; v_call: TRBV28; clone_size: .; cdr3_nt: TGTGCCAGCCTCGACTGGGCCGGGGAGCTGTTTTTT; cdr3_aa: CASLDWAGELFF
j_call: TRBJ1-1; d_call: .; v_call: TRBV13; clone_size: .; cdr3_nt: TGTGCCAGCAGCTTACAGAACACTGAAGCTTTCTTT; cdr3_aa: CASSLQNTEAFF
j_call: TRBJ2-7; d_call: TRBD1; v_call: TRBV5-4; clone_size: .; cdr3_nt: TGTGCCAGCAGCATTCCATCCGGGACAGTCTACGAGCAGTACTTC; cdr3_aa: CASSIPSGTVYEQYF
j_call: TRBJ1-6; d_call: .; v_call: TRBV18; clone_size: .; cdr3_nt: TGTGCCAGCCGTCAAGATTGGCGGAATTCACCCCTCCACTTT; cdr3_aa: CASRQDWRNSPLHF
j_call: TRBJ2-2; d_call: TRBD1; v_call: TRBV15; clone_size: .; cdr3_nt: TGTGCCACCAGCCCAGACAGGGTCAACACCGGGGAGCTGTTTTTT; cdr3_aa: CATSPDRVNTGELFF
j_call: TRBJ1-2; d_call: .; v_call: TRBV7-2; clone_size: .; cdr3_nt: TGTGCCAGCAGCGTTAGTTGGTTAGGGTGGCCCTTCTTC; cdr3_aa: CASSVSWLGWPFF
j_call: TRBJ2-2; d_call: TRBD2; v_call: TRBV4-2; clone_size: .; cdr3_nt: TGTGCCAGCAGCCAAGGGCTAGCGGGGAACACCGGGGAGCTGTTTTTT; cdr3_aa: CASSQGLAGNTGELFF
j_call: TRBJ1-1; d_call: TRBD1; v_call: TRBV4-1; clone_size: .; cdr3_nt: TGCGCCAGCAGCGCGAACAGGGGGGCTTTCTTT; cdr3_aa: CASSANRGAFF
j_call: TRBJ1-6; d_call: .; v_call: TRBV18; clone_size: .; cdr3_nt: TGTGCCAGCTCACCACAGGTTGGGGAATACAATTCACCCCTCCACTTT; cdr3_aa: CASSPQVGEYNSPLHF
j_call: TRBJ1-1; d_call: TRBD1; v_call: TRBV29-1; clone_size: .; cdr3_nt: TGCAGCGTCAAGACAGGGGGCGCGAACACTGAAGCTTTCTTT; cdr3_aa: CSVKTGGANTEAFF
j_call: TRBJ2-6; d_call: TRBD2; v_call: TRBV6-6; clone_size: .; cdr3_nt: TGTGCCAGCAGTGTACCGGGAGGTGGGAACAAAGTCGGTTTC; cdr3_aa: CASSVPGGGNKVGF
j_call: TRBJ1-5; d_call: .; v_call: TRBV7-9; clone_size: few; cdr3_nt: TGTGCCAGCAGCCCATCGGAGGGCTCTGATTATAGCAATCAGCCCCAGCATTTT; cdr3_aa: CASSPSEGSDYSNQPQHF
j_call: TRBJ2-7; d_call: .; v_call: TRBV6-6; clone_size: .; cdr3_nt: TGTGCCAGCAGGGACTTACCAGTAGCCTACGAGCAGTACTTC; cdr3_aa: CASRDLPVAYEQYF
j_call: TRBJ1-4; d_call: .; v_call: TRBV18; clone_size: .; cdr3_nt: TGTGCCAGCTCACCAGCGGAGGGGAGGGCTGAAAAACTGTTTTTT; cdr3_aa: CASSPAEGRAEKLFF
j_call: TRBJ2-7; d_call: TRBD2; v_call: TRBV29-1; clone_size: .; cdr3_nt: TGCAGCGCTTCCCTAGCGGGAGCCTACGAGCAGTACTTC; cdr3_aa: CSASLAGAYEQYF
j_call: TRBJ1-2; d_call: .; v_call: TRBV28; clone_size: once; cdr3_nt: TGTGCCAGCAGTCCGACAGGATCTAACTATGGCTACACCTTC; cdr3_aa: CASSPTGSNYGYTF
j_call: TRBJ1-5; d_call: .; v_call: TRBV2; clone_size: few; cdr3_nt: TGTGCCAGCAGATGGGGGCGGGATCAGCCCCAGCATTTT; cdr3_aa: CASRWGRDQPQHF
j_call: TRBJ2-2; d_call: .; v_call: TRBV5-6; clone_size: once; cdr3_nt: TGTGCCAGCAGCTTAGGGTTCACCGGGGAGCTGTTTTTT; cdr3_aa: CASSLGFTGELFF
j_call: TRBJ2-5; d_call: .; v_call: TRBV6-5; clone_size: .; cdr3_nt: TGTGCCAGCAGGGTCTCTGTTCAAGGGACCCAGTACTTC; cdr3_aa: CASRVSVQGTQYF
j_call: TRBJ1-2; d_call: .; v_call: TRBV2; clone_size: .; cdr3_nt: TGTGCCAGCAGTTCCATAACAGGAGATTATGGCTACACCTTC; cdr3_aa: CASSSITGDYGYTF
j_call: TRBJ2-3; d_call: TRBD2; v_call: TRBV9; clone_size: .; cdr3_nt: TGTGCCAGCAGCGTAGAGGGACTAGCGGGAGGGGGTGGCACAGATACGCAGTATTTT; cdr3_aa: CASSVEGLAGGGGTDTQYF
j_call: TRBJ2-7; d_call: TRBD1; v_call: TRBV28; clone_size: .; cdr3_nt: TGTGCCAGCAGTTTACCCGGGACAGGGGCCACAGAGCAGTACTTC; cdr3_aa: CASSLPGTGATEQYF
j_call: TRBJ2-7; d_call: .; v_call: TRBV6-5; clone_size: .; cdr3_nt: TGTGCCAGCAGTTACTTCGCAGGGGCCGCCTACGAGCAGTACTTC; cdr3_aa: CASSYFAGAAYEQYF
j_call: TRBJ2-6; d_call: .; v_call: TRBV9; clone_size: .; cdr3_nt: TGTGCCAGCAAGTTAGAGGGAACACCTGGGGCCAACGTCCTGACTTTC; cdr3_aa: CASKLEGTPGANVLTF
j_call: TRBJ2-7; d_call: TRBD2; v_call: TRBV5-1; clone_size: .; cdr3_nt: TGCGCCAGCAGCTTGGTACTAGCGGGAATAATCTCCTACGAGCAGTACTTC; cdr3_aa: CASSLVLAGIISYEQYF
j_call: TRBJ2-1; d_call: TRBD2; v_call: TRBV7-9; clone_size: .; cdr3_nt: TGTGCCAGCAGCCCAGCAGGGGGACTAGCGGTTTACAATGAGCAGTTCTTC; cdr3_aa: CASSPAGGLAVYNEQFF
j_call: TRBJ2-6; d_call: .; v_call: TRBV4-2; clone_size: .; cdr3_nt: TGTGCCAGCAGCCAGTACAGAGGCTCGGGGGCCAACGTCCTGACTTTC; cdr3_aa: CASSQYRGSGANVLTF
j_call: TRBJ1-2; d_call: .; v_call: TRBV11-2; clone_size: .; cdr3_nt: TGTGCCAGCAGCTTAGCCCCGGGGGACACCTATGGCTACACCTTC; cdr3_aa: CASSLAPGDTYGYTF
j_call: TRBJ1-1; d_call: TRBD1; v_call: TRBV6-6; clone_size: once; cdr3_nt: TGTGCCAGCAGTTGGGGTATTACAGGGGACACTGAAGCTTTCTTT; cdr3_aa: CASSWGITGDTEAFF
j_call: TRBJ1-2; d_call: .; v_call: TRBV7-2; clone_size: .; cdr3_nt: TGTGCCAGCAGCTTAGGACAGACTACTAACTATGGCTACACCTTC; cdr3_aa: CASSLGQTTNYGYTF
j_call: TRBJ1-3; d_call: TRBD1; v_call: TRBV7-9; clone_size: .; cdr3_nt: TGTGCCAGCAGCCCGTGGGACAGCGGAAACACCATATATTTT; cdr3_aa: CASSPWDSGNTIYF